This T cell receptor beta chain appears in the sequencing data of a study of T cell changes during pregnancy in multiple sclerosis. Some clones are missing from TCRdb's copy, which holds only in-frame ones; the method was immunoSEQ multiplex PCR. This sample has tens of thousands of clones, with approximately 91% found just once. The CDR3 consists of 18 residues. Germline-derived CDR1 and CDR2 are SGHDN and FVKESK. Trimming cost V 2 bases and J 2 bases; bases outside gene matches: 11. The receptor was derived from a female donor with multiple sclerosis, enrolled in a pregnancy study. The starting material was CD4+ T cells from peripheral blood mononuclear cells, obtained in the first trimester of pregnancy. This chain joins TRBV14 and TRBJ2-3; 9 bases fit TRBD2. The DNA of the CDR3 is TGTGCCAGCAGCCAACGTAGCGGGAGACTTTTAAACACAGATACGCAGTATTTT. Residues: CASSQRSGRLLNTDTQYF.